This T cell receptor (beta chain) appears in the sequencing data of a study of blood T cell repertoires in COVID-19. Data came from immunoSEQ multiplex PCR; TCRdb stores just in-frame clones and leaves some out. The sample has around 21,000 clones; roughly 90% are singletons. The specimen sequenced was peripheral blood. This clonotype originated in a human donor in a cohort sampled during active COVID-19.

The CDR3 here is CASSSRLAGGYQETQYF. The DNA for the CDR3 is TGTGCCAGTAGTTCTCGACTAGCGGGGGGGTACCAAGAGACCCAGTACTTC. The chain recombines TRBV19 with TRBJ2-5, with 14 bases identical to TRBD2. Unmatched junction bases numbered 5, after V lost 5 bases and J lost 0 bases. The CDR3 totals 17 residues. Germline CDR1 reads LNHDA; CDR2 reads SQIVND (reference sequence).